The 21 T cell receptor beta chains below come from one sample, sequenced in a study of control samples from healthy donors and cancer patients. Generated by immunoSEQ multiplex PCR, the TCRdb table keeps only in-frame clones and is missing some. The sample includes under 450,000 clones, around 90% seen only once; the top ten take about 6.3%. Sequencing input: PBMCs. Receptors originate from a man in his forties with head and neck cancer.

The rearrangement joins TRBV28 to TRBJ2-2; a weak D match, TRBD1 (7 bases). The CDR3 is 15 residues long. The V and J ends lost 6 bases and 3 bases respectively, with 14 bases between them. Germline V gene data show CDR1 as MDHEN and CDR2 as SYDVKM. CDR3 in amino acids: CASRRRDRDTGELFF. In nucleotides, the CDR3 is TGTGCCAGCAGAAGGCGGGACAGAGACACCGGGGAGCTGTTTTTT.

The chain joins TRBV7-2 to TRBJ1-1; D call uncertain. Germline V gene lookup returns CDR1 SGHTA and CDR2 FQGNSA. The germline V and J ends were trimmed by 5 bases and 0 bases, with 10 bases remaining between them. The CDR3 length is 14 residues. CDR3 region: CASSPLVMNTEAFF. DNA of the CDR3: TGTGCCAGCAGCCCCCTGGTCATGAACACTGAAGCTTTCTTT.

CDR3 in DNA: TGTGCCACCAAGGACATGGGGGGAGATGAAAAACTGTTTTTT. Translating gives CATKDMGGDEKLFF. The rearrangement joins TRBV5-6 to TRBJ1-4; tentatively, D is TRBD1 (5 bases). The CDR3 extends over 14 amino acids. Trimming pared 9 bases from V and 6 bases from J, leaving 18 bases between. Looked up from germline, CDR1 is SGHDT and CDR2 is YYEEEE. Combining the CDR3 with reference TRBV5-6 and TRBJ1-4 gives the whole variable domain DAGVTQSPTHLIKTRGQQVTLRCSPKSGHDTVSWYQQALGQGPQFIFQYYEEEERQRGNFPDRFSGHQFPNYSSELNVNALLLGDSALYLCATKDMGGDEKLFFGSGTQLSVL.

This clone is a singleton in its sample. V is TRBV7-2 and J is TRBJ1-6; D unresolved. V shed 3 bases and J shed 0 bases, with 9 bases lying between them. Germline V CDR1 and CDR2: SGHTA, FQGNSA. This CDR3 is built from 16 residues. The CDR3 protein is CASSLSTTSYNSPLHF. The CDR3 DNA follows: TGTGCCAGCAGCTTGTCAACTACCTCCTATAATTCACCCCTCCACTTT. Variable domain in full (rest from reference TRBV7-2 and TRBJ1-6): GAGVSQSPSNKVTEKGKDVELRCDPISGHTALYWYRQSLGQGLEFLIYFQGNSAPDKSGLPSDRFSAERTGGSVSTLTIQRTQQEDSAVYLCASSLSTTSYNSPLHFGNGTRLTVT.

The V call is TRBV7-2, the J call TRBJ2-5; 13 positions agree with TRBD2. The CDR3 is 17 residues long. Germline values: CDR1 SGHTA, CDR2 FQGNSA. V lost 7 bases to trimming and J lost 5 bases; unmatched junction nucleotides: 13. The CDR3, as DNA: TGTGCCAGCATTCGGCTAACTAGCGGGGGGGCTAGGGAGACCCAGTACTTC. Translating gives CASIRLTSGGARETQYF.

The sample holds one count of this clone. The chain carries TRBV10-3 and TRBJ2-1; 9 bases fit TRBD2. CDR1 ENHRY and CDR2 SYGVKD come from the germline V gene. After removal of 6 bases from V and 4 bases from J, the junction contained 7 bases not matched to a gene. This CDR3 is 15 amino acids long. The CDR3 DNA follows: TGTGCCATCAGGGACGACCTAGCGGGGTACAATGAGCAGTTCTTC. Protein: CAIRDDLAGYNEQFF.

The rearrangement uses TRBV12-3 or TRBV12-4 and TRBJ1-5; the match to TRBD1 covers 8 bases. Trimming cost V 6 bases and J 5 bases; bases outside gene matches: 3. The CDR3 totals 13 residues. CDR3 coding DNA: TGTGCCAGCAGATTACAGGGGGATCAGCCCCAGCATTTT. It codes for CASRLQGDQPQHF.

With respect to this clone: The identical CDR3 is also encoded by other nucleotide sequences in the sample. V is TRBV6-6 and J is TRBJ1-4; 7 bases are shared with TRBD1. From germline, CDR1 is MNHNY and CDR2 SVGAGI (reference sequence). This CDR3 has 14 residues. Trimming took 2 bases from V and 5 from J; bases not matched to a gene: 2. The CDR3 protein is CASSYRTGNEKLFF. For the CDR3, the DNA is TGTGCCAGCAGTTACAGGACAGGCAATGAAAAACTGTTTTTT.

The CDR3 nucleotides read TGTGCCAGCAGCCAGAAGGCTCAAGAGACCCAGTACTTC. Translating it yields CASSQKAQETQYF. This chain links TRBV3-1 (or the pseudogene TRBV3-2) with TRBJ2-5; no reliable D call. This CDR3 spans 13 amino acids. V gave up 3 bases and J gave up 2 bases, with 7 bases separating them. Germline CDR1 and CDR2: LGHDT and YNNKEL (reference sequence).

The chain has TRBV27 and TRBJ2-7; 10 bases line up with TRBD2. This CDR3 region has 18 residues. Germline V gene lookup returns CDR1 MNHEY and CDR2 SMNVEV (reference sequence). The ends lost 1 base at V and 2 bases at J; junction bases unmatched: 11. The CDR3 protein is CASSLWASGRLQPYEQYF. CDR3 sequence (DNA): TGTGCCAGCAGTTTATGGGCTAGCGGGAGACTTCAACCCTACGAGCAGTACTTC.

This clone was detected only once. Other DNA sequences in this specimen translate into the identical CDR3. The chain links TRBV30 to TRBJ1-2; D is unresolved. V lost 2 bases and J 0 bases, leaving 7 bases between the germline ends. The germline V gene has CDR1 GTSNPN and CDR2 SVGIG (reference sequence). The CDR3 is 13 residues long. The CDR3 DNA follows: TGTGCCTGGAGTTCCGACGCTAACTATGGCTACACCTTC. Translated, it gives CAWSSDANYGYTF.

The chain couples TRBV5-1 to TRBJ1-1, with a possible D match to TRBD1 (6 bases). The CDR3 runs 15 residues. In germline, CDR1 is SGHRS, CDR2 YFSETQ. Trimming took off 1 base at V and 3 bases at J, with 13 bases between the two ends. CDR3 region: CASSLTGHGDTEAFF. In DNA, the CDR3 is TGCGCCAGCAGCTTGACGGGACATGGGGACACTGAAGCTTTCTTT.

The CDR3 region is CASSLERFKFF. The DNA of the CDR3 is TGTGCCAGCAGTTTAGAGAGGTTCAAGTTCTTC. V and J are TRBV28 and TRBJ2-1; D unclear. The germline gives CDR1 MDHEN, CDR2 SYDVKM. V dropped 2 bases and J dropped 14 bases, with 10 bases sitting between them. CDR3 length: 11 residues.

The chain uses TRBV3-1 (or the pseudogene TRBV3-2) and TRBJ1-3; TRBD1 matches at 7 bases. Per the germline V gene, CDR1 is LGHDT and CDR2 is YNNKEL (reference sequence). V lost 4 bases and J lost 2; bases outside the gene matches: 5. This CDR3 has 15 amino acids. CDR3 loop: CASSLSDRAGNTIYF. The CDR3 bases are TGTGCCAGCAGCCTATCCGACAGGGCTGGAAACACCATATATTTT.

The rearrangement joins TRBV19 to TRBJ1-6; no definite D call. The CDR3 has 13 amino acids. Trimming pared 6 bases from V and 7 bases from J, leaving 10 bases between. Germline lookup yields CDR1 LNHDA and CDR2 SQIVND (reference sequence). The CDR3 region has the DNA TGTGCCAGTAGCCTATCTACCAATTCACCCCTCCACTTT. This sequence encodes CASSLSTNSPLHF.

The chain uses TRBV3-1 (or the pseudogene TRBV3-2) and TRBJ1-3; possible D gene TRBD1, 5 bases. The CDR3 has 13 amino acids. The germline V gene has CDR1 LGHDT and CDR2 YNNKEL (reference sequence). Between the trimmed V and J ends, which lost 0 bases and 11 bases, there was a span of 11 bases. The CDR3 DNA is TGTGCCAGCAGCCAAGAAACAGGTCGGGCCATATATTTT. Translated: CASSQETGRAIYF.

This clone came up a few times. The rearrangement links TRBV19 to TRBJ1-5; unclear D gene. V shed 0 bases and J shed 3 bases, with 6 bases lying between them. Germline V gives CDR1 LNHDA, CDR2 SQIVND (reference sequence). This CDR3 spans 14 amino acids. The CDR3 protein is CASSIEGYNQPQHF. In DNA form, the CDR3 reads TGTGCCAGTAGTATAGAGGGCTACAATCAGCCCCAGCATTTT.

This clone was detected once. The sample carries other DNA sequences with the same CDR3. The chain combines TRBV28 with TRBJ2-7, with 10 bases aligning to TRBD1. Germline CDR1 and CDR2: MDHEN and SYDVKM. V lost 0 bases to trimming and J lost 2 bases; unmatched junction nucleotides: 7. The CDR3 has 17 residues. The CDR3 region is CASSLWDLGQGTYEQYF. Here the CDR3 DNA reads TGTGCCAGCAGTTTATGGGACCTGGGACAGGGGACCTACGAGCAGTACTTC. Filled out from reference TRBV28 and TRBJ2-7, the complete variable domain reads DVKVTQSSRYLVKRTGEKVFLECVQDMDHENMFWYRQDPGLGLRLIYFSYDVKMKEKGDIPEGYSVSREKKERFSLILESASTNQTSMYLCASSLWDLGQGTYEQYFGPGTRLTVT.

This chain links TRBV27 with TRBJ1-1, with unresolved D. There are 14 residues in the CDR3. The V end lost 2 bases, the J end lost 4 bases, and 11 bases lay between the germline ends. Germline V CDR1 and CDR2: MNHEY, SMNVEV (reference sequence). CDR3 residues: CASSLTTGGTEAFF. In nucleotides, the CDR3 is TGTGCCAGCAGTTTAACTACGGGAGGCACTGAAGCTTTCTTT.

DNA for the CDR3: TGTGCCAGCAGCTCGGGATTCAAGGTAGTAGAGGAGCAGTACTTC. It is translated as CASSSGFKVVEEQYF. The chain joins TRBV7-9 to TRBJ2-7; D perhaps matches TRBD2 (5 bases). Germline-derived CDR1 and CDR2 are SEHNR and FQNEAQ (reference sequence). Trimming stripped 4 bases from V and 7 bases from J, with 20 bases between. This CDR3 has 15 residues.

CDR3 in DNA: TGTGCCAGCAGCTTCCCGACAGACGAGCAGTACTTC. Translated: CASSFPTDEQYF. The chain links TRBV7-2 to TRBJ2-7; possible D gene TRBD1, 5 bases. CDR1 and CDR2 (germline): SGHTA, FQGNSA. The V and J ends lost 3 bases and 5 bases respectively, with 8 bases between them. CDR3 length equals 12 residues.